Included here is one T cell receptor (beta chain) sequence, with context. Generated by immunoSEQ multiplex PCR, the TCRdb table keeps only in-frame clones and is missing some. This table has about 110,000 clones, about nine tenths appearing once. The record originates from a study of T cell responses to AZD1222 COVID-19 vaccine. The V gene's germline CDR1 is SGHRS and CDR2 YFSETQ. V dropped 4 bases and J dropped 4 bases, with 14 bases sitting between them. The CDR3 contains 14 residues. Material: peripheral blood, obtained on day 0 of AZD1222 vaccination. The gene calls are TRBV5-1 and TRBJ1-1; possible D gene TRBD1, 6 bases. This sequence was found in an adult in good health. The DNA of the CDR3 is TGCGCCAGCAGCGATGGGGGGCTGGGCACTGAAGCTTTCTTT. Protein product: CASSDGGLGTEAFF.